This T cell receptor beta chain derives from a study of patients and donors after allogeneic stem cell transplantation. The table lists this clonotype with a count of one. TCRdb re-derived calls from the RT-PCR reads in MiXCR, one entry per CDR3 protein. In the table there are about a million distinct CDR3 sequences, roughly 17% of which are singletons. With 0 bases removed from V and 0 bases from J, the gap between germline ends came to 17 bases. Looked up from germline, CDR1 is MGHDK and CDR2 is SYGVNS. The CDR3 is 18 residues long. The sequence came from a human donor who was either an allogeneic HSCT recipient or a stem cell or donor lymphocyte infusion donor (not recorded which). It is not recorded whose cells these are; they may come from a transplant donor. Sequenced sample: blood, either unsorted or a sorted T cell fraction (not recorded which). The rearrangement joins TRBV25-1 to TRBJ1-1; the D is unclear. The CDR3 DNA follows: TGTGCCAGCAGTGAATATATTCGTCTTAATTGCATGAACACTGAAGCTTTCTTT. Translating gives CASSEYIRLNCMNTEAFF.